The rows below give T cell receptor beta chains drawn from one sample of a study of cytomegalovirus exposure and HLA in healthy donors. Produced via immunoSEQ multiplex PCR; TCRdb's table is partial and in-frame only. Of about 64,000 clones in the sample, about 91% were seen once. Sequencing was performed on PBMCs. Receptors originate from a woman in her late teens or twenties in good health and CMV-seronegative. The CDR3 runs from the conserved cysteine through the conserved F or W. D genes are given only for firm matches. Only some rows state a clone size, as once, few, many or a class for expanded clones.

- | - | TRBJ1-4 | TRBV10-2 | TGCGCCAGCAGTGATTTGGCAGGGCGAAATGAAAAACTGTTTTTT | CASSDLAGRNEKLFF
once | TRBD1 | TRBJ2-1 | TRBV5-1 | TGCGCCAGCAGCCTAGAGGGACAGGGGTTGAATGAGCAGTTCTTC | CASSLEGQGLNEQFF
few | - | TRBJ2-7 | TRBV28 | TGTGCCAGCAGTTTGGGGGGGGCTCTGTACGAGCAGTACTTC | CASSLGGALYEQYF
- | TRBD1 | TRBJ1-2 | TRBV19 | TGTGCCAGTTCGGGACAGAGGACGGACTATGGCTACACCTTC | CASSGQRTDYGYTF
- | - | TRBJ2-3 | TRBV5-6 | TGTGCCAGCAGCTCGGGGTCCTCAGATACGCAGTATTTT | CASSSGSSDTQYF
- | - | TRBJ1-1 | TRBV4-1 | TGCGCCAGCAGCCGGAGGGCTTTCTTT | CASSRRAFF
- | - | TRBJ2-1 | TRBV4-2 | TGTGCCAGCAGCCAAGAAAAGAGCGAACAGGGTGAGCAGTTCTTC | CASSQEKSEQGEQFF
- | - | TRBJ1-1 | TRBV10-3 | TGTGCCACCCTACAGGGACCAATGAACACTGAAGCTTTCTTT | CATLQGPMNTEAFF
- | TRBD2 | TRBJ2-1 | TRBV10-3 | TGTGCCATCAGTGAAAGAGCGGGGGGGGCACATGAGCAGTTCTTC | CAISERAGGAHEQFF
- | - | TRBJ2-3 | TRBV7-9 | TGTGCCAGCAGCTTAGCACCTGCGGACTACCGAGACACAGATACGCAGTATTTT | CASSLAPADYRDTDTQYF
- | - | TRBJ2-7 | TRBV7-9 | TGTGCCAGCAGCTTTTCGGGGGTCGATTACGAGCAGTACTTC | CASSFSGVDYEQYF
- | - | TRBJ1-4 | TRBV15 | TGTGCCACTTCGACCACAGTTACTAATGAAAAACTGTTTTTT | CATSTTVTNEKLFF
once | TRBD2 | TRBJ2-1 | TRBV11-3 | TGTGCCAGCAGTATGGGACTAGCGGGGGTCGGAAGGCAGTTCTTC | CASSMGLAGVGRQFF
- | - | TRBJ1-5 | TRBV5-1 | TGCGCCAGGCTCAAACCCCGGGTCCCAGGGTTTAATCAGCCCCAGCATTTT | CARLKPRVPGFNQPQHF
- | - | TRBJ1-4 | TRBV2 | TGTGCCAGCACCAGCCAGGACAGAGGGCCCGCGTTTTTT | CASTSQDRGPAFF
once | - | TRBJ2-3 | TRBV5-1 | TGCGCCAGCACCTGGGGCGAGGAAGCAACGCAGTATTTT | CASTWGEEATQYF
- | TRBD1 | TRBJ1-2 | TRBV28 | TGTGCCAGCAGTACGACAGGGGAAAGGCTCTATGGCTACACCTTC | CASSTTGERLYGYTF
- | - | TRBJ1-3 | TRBV7-9 | TGTGCCAGCAGCTCGGACAGCTCTGGAAACACCATATATTTT | CASSSDSSGNTIYF
- | - | TRBJ1-1 | TRBV29-1 | TGCAGCGTTCCGCGCCTCGACGGAGACACTGAAGCTTTCTTT | CSVPRLDGDTEAFF
- | - | TRBJ2-2 | TRBV7-9 | TGTGCCAGCAGCTTTGACAGTAACACCGGGGAGCTGTTTTTT | CASSFDSNTGELFF
- | TRBD2 | TRBJ2-2 | TRBV4-1 | TGCGCCAGCAGCCAAAGACTAGCGGGAGCTAACGGGGAGCTGTTTTTT | CASSQRLAGANGELFF
- | TRBD1 | TRBJ2-1 | TRBV9 | TGTGCCAGCAGCGTAGTGGGACAGTACAATGAGCAGTTCTTC | CASSVVGQYNEQFF
once | - | TRBJ1-4 | TRBV4-2 | TGTGCCAGCAGTCTTATGCCGCACTCCGAGGAGGAAAAACTGTTTTTT | CASSLMPHSEEEKLFF
- | TRBD1 | TRBJ2-3 | TRBV19 | TGTGCCAGTAGTATTGAGGGGGCACGCACAGATACGCAGTATTTT | CASSIEGARTDTQYF
once | - | TRBJ1-1 | TRBV19 | TGTGCCAGCCGACCCTCAGGGAACACTGAAGCTTTCTTT | CASRPSGNTEAFF
- | TRBD1 | TRBJ1-3 | TRBV10-3 | TGTGCCATCAGTGAGAACCAGGGGGAAAACACCATATATTTT | CAISENQGENTIYF
- | - | TRBJ2-5 | TRBV7-3 | TGTGCCAGCAGCCGTACAGGGAGCGGGACCCAGTACTTC | CASSRTGSGTQYF
once | - | TRBJ1-2 | TRBV28 | TGTGCCAGCAGTTTAATTCAGGGGACGAAAGGCTACACCTTC | CASSLIQGTKGYTF
once | - | TRBJ2-2 | TRBV6-7 | TGTGCCAGCAGTTACTGGATTTCAGGGGCGAACACCGGGGAGCTGTTTTTT | CASSYWISGANTGELFF
once | - | TRBJ1-4 | TRBV28 | TGTGCCAGCAATGTTGGGGGCCTGGGTAATGAAAAACTGTTTTTT | CASNVGGLGNEKLFF
- | TRBD1 | TRBJ2-3 | TRBV2 | TGTGCCAGCAGTGAGACAGGGGCCCTCACAGATACGCAGTATTTT | CASSETGALTDTQYF
- | - | TRBJ1-4 | TRBV2 | TGTGCCAGCAGTGAGGAGGCGTTCGGTGAAAAACTGTTTTTT | CASSEEAFGEKLFF
- | - | TRBJ1-3 | TRBV10-3 | TGTGCCATCAGTCCGGGACACTCTGGAAACACCATATATTTT | CAISPGHSGNTIYF
- | - | TRBJ2-3 | TRBV9 | TGTGCCAGCAGCCCAAGAGGACCCATCGGGGGAGATACGCAGTATTTT | CASSPRGPIGGDTQYF
- | TRBD1 | TRBJ2-7 | TRBV4-1 | TGCGCCAGCAGCCAGCGGACAGGCTCCTACGAGCAGTACTTC | CASSQRTGSYEQYF